Presented here are 16 T cell receptor beta chains from one specimen sequenced in a study of cytomegalovirus exposure and HLA in healthy donors. The data were produced by immunoSEQ multiplex PCR, yet TCRdb's version contains in-frame clones alone and is incomplete. The profile shows some 120,000 clones, more than 70% of them singletons. Material for sequencing was PBMCs. These receptor sequences come from a man aged 25 to 40 in good health and CMV-seronegative.

The V call is TRBV19, the J call TRBJ2-3; 8 bases fit TRBD2. Germline V gives CDR1 LNHDA, CDR2 SQIVND (reference sequence). The CDR3 has 15 amino acids. V dropped 3 bases and J dropped 2; count of bases not matched to a gene: 4. The CDR3 sequence is CASSIFSGITDTQYF. DNA for the CDR3: TGTGCCAGTAGTATCTTTAGCGGGATCACAGATACGCAGTATTTT.

The chain is built from TRBV5-1 and TRBJ2-5; D is perhaps TRBD2 (6 bases). Trimming cost V 6 bases and J 4 bases, with 16 bases left between them. Germline V gives CDR1 SGHRS, CDR2 YFSETQ. This CDR3 is built from 14 residues. The CDR3 is CASTSRRGLETQYF. The CDR3 DNA reads as TGCGCCAGCACCAGCAGGAGGGGCTTAGAGACCCAGTACTTC.

V is TRBV30 and J is TRBJ2-1; TRBD2 might be the D (6 bases). The CDR3 spans 13 residues. Trimming took 7 bases from V and 8 from J, leaving 18 bases between them. Germline assignment: CDR1 GTSNPN and CDR2 SVGIG (reference sequence). The CDR3 DNA reads as TGTGCCTCCCAGGGTGGGGGGTCAGATGAGCAGTTCTTC. This sequence encodes CASQGGGSDEQFF. Full variable domain (missing parts from reference TRBV30 and TRBJ2-1): SQTIHQWPATLVQPVGSPLSLECTVEGTSNPNLYWYRQAAGRGLQLLFYSVGIGQISSEVPQNLSASRPQDRQFILSSKKLLLSDSGFYLCASQGGGSDEQFFGPGTRLTVL.

This clone appeared a single time. This sequence joins TRBV2 and TRBJ2-2; tentative D call: TRBD1 (5 bases). The CDR3 consists of 12 residues. Germline lookup yields CDR1 SNHLY and CDR2 FYNNEI. Trimming removed 4 bases at V and 11 bases at J, with 11 bases between. CDR3 region: CASSGQTSELFF. CDR3 nucleotide sequence: TGTGCCAGCAGTGGACAGACCTCCGAGCTGTTTTTT.

The chain joins TRBV2 to TRBJ1-2, with 9 bases matching TRBD1. This CDR3 is built from 18 residues. V was clipped by 3 bases and J by 4 bases; unmatched bases: 15. Germline lookup yields CDR1 SNHLY and CDR2 FYNNEI. The CDR3 reads CASSEWGTGNYLFYGYTF. Here the CDR3 DNA reads TGTGCCAGCAGTGAGTGGGGGACAGGGAATTACCTCTTCTATGGCTACACCTTC.

This clone was seen a few times. This CDR3 is also generated by other DNA sequences in the sample. This chain uses TRBV6-5 with TRBJ1-5; D is possibly TRBD1 (5 bases). The ends were cut back, 2 bases at V and 4 bases at J, with 12 bases in the middle. Germline V CDR1 and CDR2: MNHEY, SVGAGI. CDR3 length equals 15 residues. CDR3 in DNA: TGTGCCAGCAGTTACGGAGCAGGGCTAAATCAGCCCCAGCATTTT. It specifies CASSYGAGLNQPQHF.

V and J are TRBV5-1 and TRBJ1-1, with TRBD1 matching over 10 bases. Trimming at V came to 3 bases and at J to 3 bases, leaving 2 bases not matched to a gene. Germline loops: CDR1 SGHRS, CDR2 YFSETQ. CDR3 length: 14 residues. In DNA form, the CDR3 reads TGCGCCAGCAGCTGGGGACAGGGGTACACTGAAGCTTTCTTT. Translation gives CASSWGQGYTEAFF. Combining the CDR3 with reference TRBV5-1 and TRBJ1-1 gives the whole variable domain KAGVTQTPRYLIKTRGQQVTLSCSPISGHRSVSWYQQTPGQGLQFLFEYFSETQRNKGNFPGRFSGRQFSNSRSEMNVSTLELGDSALYLCASSWGQGYTEAFFGQGTRLTVV.

The chain combines TRBV28 with TRBJ1-1, with D unresolved. Germline-derived CDR1 and CDR2 are MDHEN and SYDVKM. V shed 3 bases and J shed 7 bases, with 9 bases lying between them. CDR3 length: 12 residues. Written as DNA, the CDR3 is TGTGCCAGCAGTTTCTTCGGGGTTGAAGCTTTCTTT. Amino acid sequence: CASSFFGVEAFF.

J is TRBJ2-5 and V is TRBV27; TRBD2 agrees at 15 bases. The V segment lost 4 bases and the J segment 2 bases; nucleotides outside the gene matches: 5. Germline V gene sequence: CDR1 MNHEY, CDR2 SMNVEV (reference sequence). There are 17 residues in the CDR3. For the CDR3, the DNA is TGTGCCAGCAGTTCCGGACTAGCGGGAGGGATACAAGAGACCCAGTACTTC. Its translation: CASSSGLAGGIQETQYF.

The chain links TRBV6-1 to TRBJ2-7, with D possibly being TRBD2 (6 bases). Germline V gene data show CDR1 as MNHNS and CDR2 as SASEGT. CDR3 length: 14 amino acids. The germline V and J ends were trimmed by 3 bases and 2 bases, with 11 bases remaining between them. The CDR3 DNA reads TGTGCCAGCAGTGAGGGGAGGTCGACCTACGAGCAGTACTTC. It translates to CASSEGRSTYEQYF.

This rearrangement joins TRBV5-1 to TRBJ2-7, with D possibly matching TRBD2 (6 bases). The CDR3 length is 14 residues. Germline V CDR1 and CDR2: SGHRS, YFSETQ. The V gene lost 0 bases and the J gene lost 3 bases, with 10 bases spanning the gap. The DNA for the CDR3 is TGCGCCAGCAGCTTGGTGGGGGGTTACTACGAGCAGTACTTC. This codes for CASSLVGGYYEQYF.

This rearrangement joins TRBV30 to TRBJ1-3, with 7 bases lining up with TRBD1. CDR1 and CDR2 (germline): GTSNPN, SVGIG (reference sequence). Trimming took 5 bases from V and 1 from J; bases not matched to a gene: 5. The CDR3 is 14 amino acids. The CDR3 loop reads CAWETGASGNTIYF. The CDR3 coding sequence is TGTGCCTGGGAAACAGGGGCTTCTGGAAACACCATATATTTT.

The V gene is TRBV11-2, the J gene TRBJ1-2; D is possibly TRBD1 (5 bases). The CDR3 is 15 amino acids. The V end was cut by 5 bases, the J end by 4 bases, with 17 bases between. The germline V gene encodes CDR1 SGHAT and CDR2 FQNNGV. The CDR3 bases are TGTGCCAGCAGCACCACCCGACAGCCAGTCTATGGCTACACCTTC. As protein: CASSTTRQPVYGYTF.

V and J are TRBV7-9 and TRBJ2-7; TRBD2 aligns across 11 bases. The V and J ends lost 2 bases and 7 bases, in that order; junction bases with no gene match: 10. CDR1 SEHNR and CDR2 FQNEAQ come from the germline V gene (reference sequence). The CDR3 is 16 amino acids. This CDR3 is CASSLTSGSRLGEQYF. The DNA of the CDR3 is TGTGCCAGCAGCTTAACTAGCGGGAGCAGGTTGGGGGAGCAGTACTTC.

In its sample, this clone was seen once. The V call is TRBV9, the J call TRBJ1-4; the D gene is possibly TRBD1 (6 bases). The CDR3 has 15 amino acids. Between the trimmed V and J ends, which lost 4 bases and 5 bases, there was a span of 15 bases. Looked up from germline, CDR1 is SGDLS and CDR2 is YYNGEE. The CDR3 DNA reads as TGTGCCAGCAGCTTAGTGGGACAAGGGAATGAAAAACTGTTTTTT. The encoded protein is CASSLVGQGNEKLFF.

The chain employs TRBV30 and TRBJ2-7; D remains ambiguous. Per germline, CDR1 GTSNPN and CDR2 SVGIG (reference sequence). The length of the CDR3 is 13 residues. The V end was cut by 3 bases, the J end by 3 bases, with 12 bases between. CDR3 residues: CAWSQRGYYEQYF. The CDR3 region has the DNA TGTGCCTGGAGCCAACGAGGTTACTACGAGCAGTACTTC.